The 10 T cell receptor beta chains below come from one sample, sequenced in a study of shared clonotypes between healthy human individuals. The table came from immunoSEQ multiplex PCR; TCRdb's copy has only in-frame clones and leaves some out. Of 450,000 to 500,000 clones in the sample, around 80% are singletons; the top ten hold around 12%. The material sequenced was PBMCs. The receptors were sampled from a woman between 35 and 50 years old in good health. Some clones in this sample may be carry-over from other donors' samples.

About this clone: A far larger clone differs by one base, so this is likely a read error. The genes are TRBV18 and TRBJ2-7, with 9 nucleotides matching TRBD2. Germline V gene data show CDR1 as KGHSH and CDR2 as LQKENI. CDR3 size: 14 residues. The junction had 2 bases not matched to a gene; V was cut back by 3 bases and J by 2 bases. CDR3 coding DNA: TGTGCCAGCTCACCTGTAGCGGGAGCCTACGAGCAGTACTTC. Translation: CASSPVAGAYEQYF. Based on the CDR3 plus reference TRBV18 and TRBJ2-7, the full variable domain is NAGVMQNPRHLVRRRGQEARLRCSPMKGHSHVYWYRQLPEEGLKFMVYLQKENIIDESGMPKERFSAEFPKEGPSILRIQQVVRGDSAAYFCASSPVAGAYEQYFGPGTRLTVT.

This clone appeared a few times. In nucleotides, the CDR3 is TGTGCCAGCAGAACAGAAATCTACGAGCAGTACTTC. The encoded protein is CASRTEIYEQYF. The genes are TRBV6-1 and TRBJ2-7; D gene uncertain. This CDR3 has 12 amino acids. The germline V gene has CDR1 MNHNS and CDR2 SASEGT. The V end was cut by 6 bases, the J end by 3 bases, with 9 bases between.

In its sample, this clone was seen once. The chain uses TRBV27 and TRBJ2-1; TRBD2 aligns across 10 bases. The V gene end was trimmed by 8 bases and the J gene end by 2 bases; junction bases not matched to a gene: 3. The CDR3 totals 14 residues. CDR1 MNHEY and CDR2 SMNVEV come from the germline V gene (reference sequence). CDR3 loop: CASGSGRAYNEQFF. In DNA form, the CDR3 reads TGTGCCAGCGGAAGCGGGAGGGCCTACAATGAGCAGTTCTTC.

J is TRBJ2-3 and V is TRBV7-6, with D perhaps given as TRBD1 or TRBD2 (6 bases each). Germline V gene lookup returns CDR1 SGHVS and CDR2 FNYEAQ. This CDR3 region has 15 residues. Trimming stripped 5 bases from V and 6 bases from J, with 18 bases between. DNA of the CDR3: TGTGCCAGCAGCCCAGGAGGGGGGCCCTGGGATACGCAGTATTTT. It translates to CASSPGGGPWDTQYF.

The CDR3 reads CASSVSGYTDTQYF. CDR3 in DNA: TGTGCCAGCAGTGTAAGCGGGTACACAGATACGCAGTATTTT. The chain carries TRBV5-6 and TRBJ2-3, with D possibly TRBD2 on 6 matching bases. V was trimmed by 5 bases and J by 2 bases, leaving 12 bases between them. The length of the CDR3 is 14 residues. Germline V lookup: CDR1 SGHDT, CDR2 YYEEEE. The variable domain in full, with the rest retrieved from reference TRBV5-6 and TRBJ2-3, is DAGVTQSPTHLIKTRGQQVTLRCSPKSGHDTVSWYQQALGQGPQFIFQYYEEEERQRGNFPDRFSGHQFPNYSSELNVNALLLGDSALYLCASSVSGYTDTQYFGPGTRLTVL.

This chain uses TRBV19 with TRBJ2-2; D unresolved. The V gene's germline CDR1 is LNHDA and CDR2 SQIVND (reference sequence). The CDR3 length is 16 residues. The V and J ends lost 2 bases and 0 bases respectively, with 10 bases between them. The chain's CDR3 is CASSIMAVPNTGELFF. CDR3 DNA: TGTGCCAGTAGTATAATGGCGGTACCGAACACCGGGGAGCTGTTTTTT. The full variable domain, in which reference TRBV19 and TRBJ2-2 provide the parts outside the CDR3, is DGGITQSPKYLFRKEGQNVTLSCEQNLNHDAMYWYRQDPGQGLRLIYYSQIVNDFQKGDIAEGYSVSREKKESFPLTVTSAQKNPTAFYLCASSIMAVPNTGELFFGEGSRLTVL.

This clone was recorded once. This same CDR3 is encoded by further DNA sequences in the sample. The chain uses TRBV27 and TRBJ2-1, with 11 bases that match TRBD2. Per germline, CDR1 MNHEY and CDR2 SMNVEV (reference sequence). With V trimmed by 0 bases and J by 3 bases, 4 bases remained unmatched. The length of the CDR3 is 17 residues. The CDR3 region has the DNA TGTGCCAGCAGTTTATCCAGGGGACTAGCGGTCTACAATGAGCAGTTCTTC. It is translated as CASSLSRGLAVYNEQFF.

The V and J genes are TRBV6-5 and TRBJ1-2; 10 bases match TRBD1. Germline CDR1 is MNHEY and CDR2 is SVGAGI. CDR3 length: 15 residues. With V trimmed by 5 bases and J by 8 bases, 11 bases remained unmatched. The CDR3 region is CASSQWTGGPFGYTF. The CDR3 DNA reads as TGTGCCAGCAGTCAATGGACAGGGGGGCCATTCGGCTACACCTTC.

The chain links TRBV5-4 to TRBJ2-5, with 8 bases that match TRBD1. Unmatched junction bases numbered 6, after V lost 4 bases and J lost 7 bases. This CDR3 contains 13 residues. Germline V CDR1 and CDR2: SGHNT, YYREEE (reference sequence). The CDR3 nucleotides read TGTGCCAGCAGCACGGACAGGGAAGCGACCCAGTACTTC. It codes for CASSTDREATQYF.

The rearrangement links TRBV9 to TRBJ2-7; TRBD2 matches at 9 bases. V was clipped by 0 bases and J by 6 bases; unmatched bases: 16. The germline V gene encodes CDR1 SGDLS and CDR2 YYNGEE. This CDR3 has 18 residues. The DNA for the CDR3 is TGTGCCAGCAGCGTAGACCCGGGACTACGGGCGGGAGGGGGCGAGCAGTACTTC. Its translation: CASSVDPGLRAGGGEQYF.